This T cell receptor beta chain is from a study of cytomegalovirus exposure and HLA in healthy donors. Researchers ran the PCR with 60 Vbeta and 13 Jbeta primers. The protocol was immunoSEQ multiplex PCR, while the TCRdb copy is restricted to in-frame clones and leaves out a portion. This sample carries 100,000 to 150,000 clones, over 15% of them seen once, and the ten largest clones take less than 3.5%. Germline V gene data show CDR1 as SEHNR and CDR2 as FQNEAQ (reference sequence). There are 15 residues in the CDR3. Trimming removed 2 bases from V and 2 bases from J, with 12 bases in between. Only a few counts were recorded for this clone. Its antigen is currently unknown. Nominally healthy donors provided the samples, though records likely missed some immune exposures. Notes on the study in general: Some highly shared sequence variants likely arose as a pipeline artifact. Data from an earlier analysis indicated that most TCR beta V segments were productive either about 90% or about 30% of the time. An analysis was carried out at a later point. It showed that HLA-associated TCR beta chains were more clonally expanded than equally common non-associated chains.

This sequence originates from a female donor in good health and CMV-seropositive. Sequencing was performed on PBMCs. The chain is built from TRBV7-9 and TRBJ1-2; D remains ambiguous. The CDR3 here is CASSLYAPGNYGYTF. The CDR3 DNA is TGTGCCAGCAGCTTATACGCCCCGGGAAACTATGGCTACACCTTC.